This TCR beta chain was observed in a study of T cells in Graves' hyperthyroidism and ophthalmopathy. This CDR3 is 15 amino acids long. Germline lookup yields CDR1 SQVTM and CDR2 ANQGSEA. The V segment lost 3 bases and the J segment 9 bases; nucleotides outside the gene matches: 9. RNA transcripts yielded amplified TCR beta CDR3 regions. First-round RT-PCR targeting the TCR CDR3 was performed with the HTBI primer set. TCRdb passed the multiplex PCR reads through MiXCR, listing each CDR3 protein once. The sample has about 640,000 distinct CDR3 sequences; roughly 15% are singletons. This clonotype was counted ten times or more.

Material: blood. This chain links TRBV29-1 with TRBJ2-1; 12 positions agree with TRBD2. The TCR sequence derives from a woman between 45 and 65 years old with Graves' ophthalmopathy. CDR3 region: CSVEILAGGIGEQFF. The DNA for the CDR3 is TGCAGCGTTGAGATCCTAGCGGGAGGGATCGGTGAGCAGTTCTTC.